A single sample is the source of the 26 T cell receptor beta chains below, sequenced in a study of CD8 T cells in Susac syndrome. Reverse transcription used roughly 0.5 to 1 ug RNA and random hexamers. TCRdb analysed the immunoSEQ multiplex PCR reads with MiXCR anew, one entry per CDR3 protein. The sample yields some 240,000 distinct CDR3 sequences, about 96% seen once. The source material was CD4+ T cells from PBMCs. Source of these receptors: a human donor with Susac syndrome.

The rearrangement links TRBV25-1 to TRBJ2-1; 13 bases are a match to TRBD2. The junction had 1 base not matched to a gene; V was cut back by 8 bases and J by 3 bases. The CDR3 contains 14 residues. In germline, CDR1 is MGHDK, CDR2 SYGVNS. CDR3 residues: CASGLAGVYNEQFF. CDR3 nucleotide sequence: TGTGCCAGCGGACTAGCGGGAGTCTACAATGAGCAGTTCTTC.

The V call is TRBV6-6, the J call TRBJ2-7; 7 bases agree with TRBD1. The CDR3 is 13 amino acids. V was pared by 9 bases and J by 4 bases, with 9 bases of the junction left unmatched. The germline V gene encodes CDR1 MNHNY and CDR2 SVGAGI (reference sequence). The chain's CDR3 is CASARDRMYEQYF. The DNA for the CDR3 is TGTGCCAGTGCCAGGGACAGAATGTACGAGCAGTACTTC.

V and J are TRBV29-1 and TRBJ2-2, with D maybe TRBD1 (6 bases). CDR1 is SQVTM and CDR2 is ANQGSEA in the germline V gene. The V end was cut by 6 bases, the J end by 0 bases, with 20 bases between. The CDR3 totals 17 residues. The CDR3 DNA reads as TGCAGCGTCCTAACCAGGGGAACCCCCGCGAACACCGGGGAGCTGTTTTTT. It encodes CSVLTRGTPANTGELFF.

The V and J genes are TRBV12-3 or TRBV12-4 and TRBJ2-7; the D gene could be TRBD1 or TRBD2 (5 bases each). The CDR3 contains 14 residues. V dropped 8 bases and J dropped 2 bases, with 16 bases sitting between them. In nucleotides, the CDR3 is TGTGCCAGCGCGCCCCCCGGGGCCCCCTACGAGCAGTACTTC. As protein: CASAPPGAPYEQYF.

This clonotype was seen a single time. The CDR3 coding sequence is TGCGCCAGCAGCTCGGTAGGGTCGACGAACACTGAAGCTTTCTTT. It is translated as CASSSVGSTNTEAFF. The chain employs TRBV5-1 and TRBJ1-1; D unclear. The CDR3 totals 15 residues. The V end was cut by 3 bases, the J end by 1 base, with 13 bases between. Per germline, CDR1 SGHRS and CDR2 YFSETQ. Full variable domain (missing parts from reference TRBV5-1 and TRBJ1-1): KAGVTQTPRYLIKTRGQQVTLSCSPISGHRSVSWYQQTPGQGLQFLFEYFSETQRNKGNFPGRFSGRQFSNSRSEMNVSTLELGDSALYLCASSSVGSTNTEAFFGQGTRLTVV.

The CDR3, as DNA: TGTGCCTGGAGGGAGCGGTACTCTGGGGCCAACGTCCTGACTTTC. This codes for CAWRERYSGANVLTF. V usage is TRBV30 and J usage is TRBJ2-6, with D tentatively TRBD2 (5 bases). Trimming shortened V by 3 bases and J by 0 bases, and 9 bases separated the two germline ends. The germline V gene encodes CDR1 GTSNPN and CDR2 SVGIG (reference sequence). The CDR3 contains 15 residues.

The chain links TRBV14 to TRBJ1-4; 7 positions agree with TRBD1. CDR1 is SGHDN, CDR2 FVKESK, per germline. This CDR3 is built from 17 residues. Trimming at V came to 5 bases and at J to 3 bases, leaving 12 bases not matched to a gene. CDR3 nucleotides: TGTGCCAGCAGCGTACGATCTAGGGGGCAAGCTAATGAAAAACTGTTTTTT. This gives the protein CASSVRSRGQANEKLFF.

The V call is TRBV4-2, the J call TRBJ2-1, with TRBD2 matching 13 bases. V dropped 1 base and J dropped 6; count of bases not matched to a gene: 6. The CDR3 runs to 17 residues. CDR1 LGHNA and CDR2 YNFKEQ come from the germline V gene. Here the CDR3 DNA reads TGTGCCAGCAGCCAAGTAGCCGGACTAGCGGGAGTCAATGAGCAGTTCTTC. Translating it yields CASSQVAGLAGVNEQFF.

The rearrangement joins TRBV28 to TRBJ2-2; D gene unclear. CDR1 is MDHEN, CDR2 SYDVKM, per germline. The CDR3 spans 12 residues. With 8 bases removed from V and 5 bases from J, the gap between germline ends came to 9 bases. In nucleotides, the CDR3 is TGTGCCAGCGCCAAGAGAACCGGGGAGCTGTTTTTT. The encoded protein is CASAKRTGELFF.

The chain employs TRBV27 and TRBJ1-1; D is unresolved. Germline assignment: CDR1 MNHEY and CDR2 SMNVEV (reference sequence). The CDR3 has 15 residues. Trimming left V 7 bases short and J 0 bases short, with 15 bases between. The CDR3 coding sequence is TGTGCCAGCAACCCACTCGGGCGGATGAACACTGAAGCTTTCTTT. Amino acid sequence: CASNPLGRMNTEAFF.

The V and J genes are TRBV29-1 and TRBJ2-1; weak D call: TRBD2 (6 bases). Trimming removed 4 bases from V and 7 bases from J, with 17 bases in between. There are 14 residues in the CDR3. Per the germline V gene, CDR1 is SQVTM and CDR2 is ANQGSEA. This CDR3 is CSVGSGEPRNEQFF. CDR3 bases: TGCAGCGTTGGGTCGGGGGAGCCCCGTAATGAGCAGTTCTTC.

This chain connects TRBV15 to TRBJ2-3; D gene unclear. Germline loops: CDR1 LNHNV, CDR2 YYDKDF (reference sequence). The CDR3 runs 16 residues. The V end lost 5 bases, the J end lost 0 bases, and 15 bases lay between the germline ends. CDR3 residues: CATSPRLRVSTDTQYF. The CDR3 nucleotides read TGTGCCACCAGCCCTAGGCTCAGAGTTAGCACAGATACGCAGTATTTT.

The V and J genes are TRBV28 and TRBJ2-2; TRBD1 aligns across 9 bases. This CDR3 region has 18 residues. V shed 6 bases and J 6 bases; nucleotides not matched to a gene: 17. CDR1 and CDR2 from the germline V gene are MDHEN and SYDVKM. This CDR3 reads CASSPRKTGGVLSGELFF. The CDR3 coding sequence is TGTGCCAGCAGCCCCCGAAAGACAGGGGGGGTGTTGTCCGGGGAGCTGTTTTTT.

The chain employs TRBV28 and TRBJ2-7; 11 positions match TRBD2. V gave up 6 bases and J gave up 0 bases; unmatched junction bases: 10. Germline V lookup: CDR1 MDHEN, CDR2 SYDVKM. This CDR3 spans 17 amino acids. CDR3 sequence (DNA): TGTGCCAGCAGCCGTCCGGGACTAGCGGTTAGCTCCTACGAGCAGTACTTC. Translated: CASSRPGLAVSSYEQYF.

This clonotype has just one count. V gene TRBV9 combines with J gene TRBJ2-3; the D is unclear. The ends were cut back, 1 base at V and 2 bases at J, with 5 bases in the middle. The CDR3 has 13 amino acids. Germline lookup yields CDR1 SGDLS and CDR2 YYNGEE. The CDR3 reads CASSVPTTDTQYF. The CDR3 DNA follows: TGTGCCAGCAGCGTACCGACCACAGATACGCAGTATTTT.

CDR3 loop: CASKVGGNGQPQHF. In DNA form, the CDR3 reads TGTGCCAGCAAGGTGGGGGGAAACGGTCAGCCCCAGCATTTT. The V and J genes are TRBV2 and TRBJ1-5; possible D gene TRBD1, 5 bases. Germline loops: CDR1 SNHLY, CDR2 FYNNEI. Trimming removed 7 bases from V and 6 bases from J, with 16 bases in between. This CDR3 region has 14 residues. Based on the CDR3 plus reference TRBV2 and TRBJ1-5, the full variable domain is EPEVTQTPSHQVTQMGQEVILRCVPISNHLYFYWYRQILGQKVEFLVSFYNNEISEKSEIFDDQFSVERPDGSNFTLKIRSTKLEDSAMYFCASKVGGNGQPQHFGDGTRLSIL.

The V gene is TRBV20-1, the J gene TRBJ1-5; possibly TRBD1 for D (5 bases). V dropped 4 bases and J dropped 4 bases, with 14 bases sitting between them. From germline, CDR1 is DFQATT and CDR2 SNEGSKA (reference sequence). This CDR3 region has 14 residues. The CDR3 DNA sequence: TGCAGTGCTACAGACAGTTTCCCGAATCAGCCCCAGCATTTT. Its protein product is CSATDSFPNQPQHF.

The chain has TRBV7-9 and TRBJ2-6, with a tentative D call TRBD1 (6 bases). Trimming removed 5 bases from V and 0 bases from J, with 20 bases in between. This CDR3 spans 19 amino acids. Per the germline V gene, CDR1 is SEHNR and CDR2 is FQNEAQ (reference sequence). The DNA for the CDR3 is TGTGCCAGCAGCCCCCGTCCCGGACAGCATTACTCTGGGGCCAACGTCCTGACTTTC. This codes for CASSPRPGQHYSGANVLTF.

This chain connects TRBV12-3 or TRBV12-4 to TRBJ2-3; TRBD1 or TRBD2 may be the D gene (5 bases each). Trimming pared 0 bases from V and 10 bases from J, leaving 17 bases between. The CDR3 extends over 15 amino acids. DNA of the CDR3: TGTGCCAGCAGTTTAGCGCTGGGGCTACTAGGGGCGCAGTATTTT. Translating gives CASSLALGLLGAQYF.

V is TRBV4-1 and J is TRBJ1-2; the D gene is possibly TRBD1 (5 bases). Trimming took 4 bases from V and 3 from J, leaving 12 bases between them. Germline loops: CDR1 MGHRA, CDR2 YSYEKL. The CDR3 covers 14 residues. Here the CDR3 reads CASSLPGTHYGYTF. CDR3 nucleotide sequence: TGCGCCAGCAGCCTCCCCGGGACCCACTATGGCTACACCTTC.

CDR3 in amino acids: CASGKDRPSGANVLTF. Written as DNA, the CDR3 is TGTGCCAGCGGAAAAGACAGGCCCTCTGGGGCCAACGTCCTGACTTTC. The chain recombines TRBV2 with TRBJ2-6, with D perhaps matching TRBD1 (6 bases). Trimming stripped 8 bases from V and 0 bases from J, with 14 bases between. Germline V gives CDR1 SNHLY, CDR2 FYNNEI. The CDR3 length is 16 residues. Supplemented by reference TRBV2 and TRBJ2-6, the full variable domain reads EPEVTQTPSHQVTQMGQEVILRCVPISNHLYFYWYRQILGQKVEFLVSFYNNEISEKSEIFDDQFSVERPDGSNFTLKIRSTKLEDSAMYFCASGKDRPSGANVLTFGAGSRLTVL.

The rearrangement uses TRBV14 and TRBJ1-1; D remains ambiguous. The V gene's germline CDR1 is SGHDN and CDR2 FVKESK. V dropped 4 bases and J dropped 5 bases, with 14 bases sitting between them. The CDR3 sequence is 14 residues long. CDR3: CASSPSWMGTEAFF. DNA for the CDR3: TGTGCCAGCAGCCCCAGTTGGATGGGAACTGAAGCTTTCTTT. Complete variable domain (other parts from reference TRBV14 and TRBJ1-1): EAGVTQFPSHSVIEKGQTVTLRCDPISGHDNLYWYRRVMGKEIKFLLHFVKESKQDESGMPNNRFLAERTGGTYSTLKVQPAELEDSGVYFCASSPSWMGTEAFFGQGTRLTVV.

The chain is built from TRBV12-3 or TRBV12-4 and TRBJ1-5; possibly TRBD1 for D (6 bases). The CDR3 length is 15 residues. V dropped 1 base and J dropped 3 bases, with 10 bases sitting between them. CDR3 loop: CASSLVGAHNQPQHF. In DNA form, the CDR3 reads TGTGCCAGCAGTTTAGTGGGGGCACACAATCAGCCCCAGCATTTT.

The chain is built from TRBV4-1 and TRBJ2-5; D might be TRBD1 or TRBD2, each matching 5 bases. The germline V gene has CDR1 MGHRA and CDR2 YSYEKL. There are 17 residues in the CDR3. V shed 4 bases and J shed 5 bases, with 23 bases lying between them. CDR3 nucleotide sequence: TGCGCCAGCAGCCGAACCGGGACCCTATATCTCGGGGAGACCCAGTACTTC. Translation: CASSRTGTLYLGETQYF.

The V gene is TRBV3-1, the J gene TRBJ2-7; 7 nucleotides match TRBD1. V was pared by 8 bases and J by 7 bases, with 8 bases of the junction left unmatched. CDR3 length: 12 amino acids. In germline, CDR1 is LGHDT, CDR2 YNNKEL (reference sequence). CDR3 DNA sequence: TGTGCCAGCGGACAACAGGGGTGGGAGCAGTACTTC. Translation gives CASGQQGWEQYF.

V usage is TRBV29-1 and J usage is TRBJ1-2, with D unclear. CDR3 length: 13 residues. Germline V gives CDR1 SQVTM, CDR2 ANQGSEA. V lost 5 bases and J lost 4, with 14 bases in between. CDR3 DNA sequence: TGCAGCGTTCATGAGGCGGTCGGCTATGGCTACACCTTC. It yields the protein CSVHEAVGYGYTF.